Following are 9 T cell receptor beta chains from one sample sequenced in a study of cytomegalovirus exposure and HLA in healthy donors. PCR involved 60 Vbeta and 13 Jbeta primers. Libraries were prepared by immunoSEQ multiplex PCR; TCRdb keeps only in-frame clonotypes and omits some of them. Of 100,000 to 150,000 clones in the sample, 75% to 85% were seen once. Sequencing input: PBMCs. These receptors came from a woman in her forties or fifties in good health and CMV-seropositive.

The J gene is TRBJ1-1, the V gene TRBV7-2, with D hard to call. CDR1 SGHTA and CDR2 FQGNSA come from the germline V gene. Trimming took off 2 bases at V and 2 bases at J, with 9 bases between the two ends. The CDR3 sequence is 14 residues long. CDR3 region: CASSLLGGNTEAFF. The CDR3 DNA reads as TGTGCCAGCAGCTTACTAGGCGGAAACACTGAAGCTTTCTTT.

The CDR3 DNA is TGTGCCAGCAGCGACAGGGTCACCGGGGAGCTGTTTTTT. It specifies CASSDRVTGELFF. J is TRBJ2-2 and V is TRBV7-3; 7 nucleotides align to TRBD1. Per the germline V gene, CDR1 is SGHTA and CDR2 is FQGTGA. This CDR3 region has 13 residues. V lost 5 bases, J lost 4 bases, and 1 base stayed unmatched. The full variable domain, its missing parts supplied by reference TRBV7-3 and TRBJ2-2, is GAGVSQTPSNKVTEKGKYVELRCDPISGHTALYWYRQSLGQGPEFLIYFQGTGAADDSGLPNDRFFAVRPEGSVSTLKIQRTERGDSAVYLCASSDRVTGELFFGEGSRLTVL.

The rearrangement uses TRBV7-3 and TRBJ2-2; 7 nucleotides match TRBD1. The V segment lost 5 bases and the J segment 2 bases; nucleotides outside the gene matches: 5. CDR1 is SGHTA, CDR2 FQGTGA, per germline. The CDR3 is made up of 15 amino acids. CDR3 coding DNA: TGTGCCAGCAGCCTAGGGACAGCCAACACCGGGGAGCTGTTTTTT. Its translation is CASSLGTANTGELFF.

This clone occurred a few times. The chain links TRBV19 to TRBJ1-2; 8 positions match TRBD1. CDR1 and CDR2 (germline): LNHDA, SQIVND (reference sequence). After removal of 5 bases from V and 0 bases from J, the junction contained 8 bases not matched to a gene. The CDR3 is made up of 16 amino acids. CDR3 in amino acids: CASSGADRATNYGYTF. Here the CDR3 DNA reads TGTGCCAGTAGTGGAGCGGACAGGGCGACTAACTATGGCTACACCTTC.

This chain links TRBV9 with TRBJ2-1; 13 nucleotides agree with TRBD2. Germline CDR1 SGDLS, CDR2 YYNGEE. This CDR3 is built from 15 residues. V shed 4 bases and J 5 bases; nucleotides not matched to a gene: 3. This chain's CDR3 is CASSIGTSGDNEQFF. The CDR3 DNA follows: TGTGCCAGCAGCATAGGGACTAGCGGGGACAATGAGCAGTTCTTC.

CDR3 DNA sequence: TGTGCCAGTAGTAGGGGCCACTATAGCAATCAGCCCCAGCATTTT. Protein sequence: CASSRGHYSNQPQHF. The gene calls are TRBV19 and TRBJ1-5; D may be TRBD1 (5 bases). The CDR3 extends over 15 amino acids. The V and J ends lost 4 bases and 0 bases respectively, with 10 bases between them. Looked up from germline, CDR1 is LNHDA and CDR2 is SQIVND (reference sequence).

This clone occurred once. This chain connects TRBV6-5 to TRBJ2-7, with TRBD1 identical over 7 bases. V was pared by 0 bases and J by 4 bases, with 6 bases of the junction left unmatched. Germline CDR1 MNHEY, CDR2 SVGAGI. The CDR3 runs 15 residues. CDR3 protein: CASSYSQGSLYEQYF. DNA of the CDR3: TGTGCCAGCAGTTACTCACAGGGGAGTTTGTACGAGCAGTACTTC.

V gene TRBV19 combines with J gene TRBJ1-5, with a possible D match to TRBD1 (6 bases). In germline, CDR1 is LNHDA, CDR2 SQIVND (reference sequence). CDR3 length: 14 residues. Deletions cut 5 bases from V and 7 bases from J, with 15 bases between. In DNA form, the CDR3 reads TGTGCCAGTAGTTTGGGGGCAGGTTGGCAGCCCCAGCATTTT. Translation: CASSLGAGWQPQHF. The full variable domain, completed using reference TRBV19 and TRBJ1-5, is DGGITQSPKYLFRKEGQNVTLSCEQNLNHDAMYWYRQDPGQGLRLIYYSQIVNDFQKGDIAEGYSVSREKKESFPLTVTSAQKNPTAFYLCASSLGAGWQPQHFGDGTRLSIL.

V gene TRBV6-5 combines with J gene TRBJ2-7; TRBD1 might be the D (6 bases). Germline lookup yields CDR1 MNHEY and CDR2 SVGAGI. V was pared by 2 bases and J by 3 bases, with 14 bases between. This CDR3 contains 15 residues. The CDR3 DNA is TGTGCCAGCAGTTACGGGGCAGGGGATTTCTACGAGCAGTACTTC. Translated, it gives CASSYGAGDFYEQYF.